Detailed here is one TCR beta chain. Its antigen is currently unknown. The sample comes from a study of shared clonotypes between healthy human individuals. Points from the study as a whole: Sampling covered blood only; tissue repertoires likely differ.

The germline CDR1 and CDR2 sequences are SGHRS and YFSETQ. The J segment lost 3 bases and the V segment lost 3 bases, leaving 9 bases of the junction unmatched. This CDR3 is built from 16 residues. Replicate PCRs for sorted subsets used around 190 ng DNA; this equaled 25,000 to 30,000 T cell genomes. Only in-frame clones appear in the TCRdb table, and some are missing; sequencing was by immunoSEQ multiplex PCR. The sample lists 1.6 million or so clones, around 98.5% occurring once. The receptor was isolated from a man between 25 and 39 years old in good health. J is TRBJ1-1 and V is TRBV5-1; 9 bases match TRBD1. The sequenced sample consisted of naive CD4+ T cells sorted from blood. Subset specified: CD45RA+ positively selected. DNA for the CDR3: TGCGCCAGCAGCTGGACAGGGGTTTCGTGGGACACTGAAGCTTTCTTT. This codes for CASSWTGVSWDTEAFF. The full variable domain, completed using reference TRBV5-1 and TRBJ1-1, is KAGVTQTPRYLIKTRGQQVTLSCSPISGHRSVSWYQQTPGQGLQFLFEYFSETQRNKGNFPGRFSGRQFSNSRSEMNVSTLELGDSALYLCASSWTGVSWDTEAFFGQGTRLTVV.